Listed below are T cell receptor beta chains from one sample, sequenced in a study of cytomegalovirus exposure and HLA in healthy donors. The table came from immunoSEQ multiplex PCR; TCRdb's copy has only in-frame clones and leaves some out. Of more than 95,000 clones in the sample, 81% were seen once. The material sequenced was PBMCs. The receptor set was obtained from a woman younger than 45 in good health and CMV-seronegative. Both conserved end residues are part of each CDR3. Each record gives: CDR3 length, J gene, D gene, clone size, V gene, CDR3 protein, CDR3 DNA. D genes are given only for firm matches. The size field is filled for only some rows; it gives once, few, many or a size class.

CDR3 length: 14; J gene: TRBJ2-2; D gene: -; clone size: -; V gene: TRBV10-2; CDR3 protein: CASSVYPQTGELFF; CDR3 DNA: TGCGCTAGCAGTGTTTACCCACAGACCGGGGAGCTGTTTTTT
CDR3 length: 16; J gene: TRBJ2-7; D gene: TRBD1; clone size: -; V gene: TRBV5-6; CDR3 protein: CASSRLGTGGLYEQYF; CDR3 DNA: TGTGCCAGCAGCCGCCTTGGGACAGGGGGCTTATACGAGCAGTACTTC
CDR3 length: 14; J gene: TRBJ2-7; D gene: TRBD2; clone size: -; V gene: TRBV28; CDR3 protein: CASSLPGTRHEQYF; CDR3 DNA: TGTGCCAGCAGTTTACCCGGGACTAGGCACGAGCAGTACTTC
CDR3 length: 17; J gene: TRBJ2-2; D gene: -; clone size: -; V gene: TRBV6-1; CDR3 protein: CASSDRGSRVGAGELFF; CDR3 DNA: TGTGCCAGCAGTGATAGGGGGTCGAGAGTGGGAGCTGGGGAGCTGTTTTTT
CDR3 length: 14; J gene: TRBJ1-1; D gene: -; clone size: once; V gene: TRBV5-1; CDR3 protein: CASSLEGGYTEAFF; CDR3 DNA: TGCGCCAGCAGCTTGGAGGGGGGGTACACTGAAGCTTTCTTT
CDR3 length: 17; J gene: TRBJ1-3; D gene: TRBD1; clone size: -; V gene: TRBV15; CDR3 protein: CATSSRTPGQGTNTIYF; CDR3 DNA: TGTGCCACCAGCAGCCGTACTCCGGGACAGGGGACAAACACCATATATTTT
CDR3 length: 14; J gene: TRBJ2-7; D gene: -; clone size: -; V gene: TRBV7-9; CDR3 protein: CASSFPLTSYEQYF; CDR3 DNA: TGTGCCAGCAGCTTTCCTCTAACCTCCTACGAGCAGTACTTC
CDR3 length: 18; J gene: TRBJ2-1; D gene: TRBD2; clone size: -; V gene: TRBV15; CDR3 protein: CATSSGTSGRILYNEQFF; CDR3 DNA: TGTGCCACCAGCTCCGGGACTAGCGGGAGGATTCTATACAATGAGCAGTTCTTC
CDR3 length: 16; J gene: TRBJ2-7; D gene: -; clone size: once; V gene: TRBV7-9; CDR3 protein: CASSPSTYGSPYEQYF; CDR3 DNA: TGTGCCAGCAGCCCGAGTACCTACGGGTCCCCCTACGAGCAGTACTTC
CDR3 length: 15; J gene: TRBJ2-7; D gene: TRBD2; clone size: -; V gene: TRBV28; CDR3 protein: CASSMLSGRRDEQYF; CDR3 DNA: TGTGCCAGCAGTATGTTAAGCGGGAGAAGGGACGAGCAGTACTTC
CDR3 length: 14; J gene: TRBJ2-1; D gene: TRBD2; clone size: -; V gene: TRBV29-1; CDR3 protein: CSATGTSGRDEQFF; CDR3 DNA: TGCAGCGCCACCGGGACTAGCGGGAGAGATGAGCAGTTCTTC
CDR3 length: 15; J gene: TRBJ2-3; D gene: -; clone size: -; V gene: TRBV15; CDR3 protein: CATSRERDGTDTQYF; CDR3 DNA: TGTGCCACCAGCAGAGAGCGGGACGGCACAGATACGCAGTATTTT
CDR3 length: 14; J gene: TRBJ2-1; D gene: TRBD2; clone size: -; V gene: TRBV29-1; CDR3 protein: CSGRTSGRAVEQFF; CDR3 DNA: TGCAGCGGGCGGACTAGCGGGAGGGCCGTTGAGCAGTTCTTC
CDR3 length: 15; J gene: TRBJ2-6; D gene: -; clone size: -; V gene: TRBV27; CDR3 protein: CASSFGAYGANVLTF; CDR3 DNA: TGTGCCAGCAGTTTTGGAGCTTACGGGGCCAACGTCCTGACTTTC
CDR3 length: 15; J gene: TRBJ2-3; D gene: -; clone size: -; V gene: TRBV18; CDR3 protein: CASSTRGTDTDTQYF; CDR3 DNA: TGTGCCAGCTCAACCAGAGGAACTGACACAGATACGCAGTATTTT
CDR3 length: 14; J gene: TRBJ2-2; D gene: TRBD2; clone size: -; V gene: TRBV10-3; CDR3 protein: CAIATSGDTGELFF; CDR3 DNA: TGTGCCATAGCGACTAGCGGAGACACCGGGGAGCTGTTTTTT
CDR3 length: 16; J gene: TRBJ2-3; D gene: -; clone size: -; V gene: TRBV6-1; CDR3 protein: CAGSELELTSTDTQYF; CDR3 DNA: TGTGCCGGCAGTGAATTAGAGTTGACTAGCACAGATACGCAGTATTTT
CDR3 length: 15; J gene: TRBJ1-2; D gene: -; clone size: once; V gene: TRBV7-2; CDR3 protein: CASSLDTGSNYGYTF; CDR3 DNA: TGTGCCAGCAGCTTAGATACCGGGTCTAACTATGGCTACACCTTC
CDR3 length: 15; J gene: TRBJ2-2; D gene: TRBD2; clone size: -; V gene: TRBV2; CDR3 protein: CASRQTSGYTGELFF; CDR3 DNA: TGTGCCAGCAGGCAGACTAGCGGATACACCGGGGAGCTGTTTTTT
CDR3 length: 15; J gene: TRBJ2-5; D gene: TRBD2; clone size: -; V gene: TRBV4-1; CDR3 protein: CASSQTLAQQETQYF; CDR3 DNA: TGCGCCAGCAGCCAGACACTAGCGCAACAAGAGACCCAGTACTTC
CDR3 length: 14; J gene: TRBJ1-5; D gene: TRBD1; clone size: -; V gene: TRBV19; CDR3 protein: CASRATGVIQPQHF; CDR3 DNA: TGTGCCAGCAGAGCGACAGGGGTAATCCAGCCCCAGCATTTT
CDR3 length: 16; J gene: TRBJ2-1; D gene: TRBD2; clone size: -; V gene: TRBV28; CDR3 protein: CASSLLPGLAFNEQFF; CDR3 DNA: TGTGCCAGCAGCCTTCTCCCGGGACTAGCGTTCAATGAGCAGTTCTTC
CDR3 length: 14; J gene: TRBJ1-1; D gene: TRBD1; clone size: once; V gene: TRBV6-5; CDR3 protein: CASTNRGRDTEAFF; CDR3 DNA: TGTGCCAGCACCAACAGGGGGCGGGACACTGAAGCTTTCTTT
CDR3 length: 14; J gene: TRBJ2-3; D gene: TRBD2; clone size: -; V gene: TRBV14; CDR3 protein: CATRTSGSADTQYF; CDR3 DNA: TGTGCCACCAGGACTAGCGGGAGTGCAGATACGCAGTATTTT
CDR3 length: 19; J gene: TRBJ2-5; D gene: TRBD2; clone size: -; V gene: TRBV28; CDR3 protein: CASSRDPGLAATRRETQYF; CDR3 DNA: TGTGCCAGCAGTCGTGACCCGGGACTAGCGGCCACCAGGAGGGAGACCCAGTACTTC
CDR3 length: 15; J gene: TRBJ2-7; D gene: TRBD2; clone size: once; V gene: TRBV5-4; CDR3 protein: CASSSGLAGANEQYF; CDR3 DNA: TGTGCCAGCAGCTCCGGCCTAGCGGGAGCCAACGAGCAGTACTTC
CDR3 length: 16; J gene: TRBJ1-2; D gene: TRBD1; clone size: -; V gene: TRBV5-4; CDR3 protein: CASSQPPGQGIGGYTF; CDR3 DNA: TGTGCCAGCAGTCAACCACCGGGACAGGGGATCGGTGGCTACACCTTC
CDR3 length: 13; J gene: TRBJ2-5; D gene: -; clone size: -; V gene: TRBV5-1; CDR3 protein: CASSSLYQETQYF; CDR3 DNA: TGCGCCAGCAGCTCATTGTACCAAGAGACCCAGTACTTC
CDR3 length: 14; J gene: TRBJ2-7; D gene: -; clone size: -; V gene: TRBV7-2; CDR3 protein: CASSFWAGRNEQYF; CDR3 DNA: TGTGCCAGCAGCTTTTGGGCAGGGCGGAACGAGCAGTACTTC
CDR3 length: 14; J gene: TRBJ2-3; D gene: TRBD2; clone size: -; V gene: TRBV6-5; CDR3 protein: CASGSGARPDTQYF; CDR3 DNA: TGTGCCAGCGGAAGCGGGGCGCGGCCAGATACGCAGTATTTT
CDR3 length: 16; J gene: TRBJ2-7; D gene: -; clone size: few; V gene: TRBV18; CDR3 protein: CASSPHLGRNSYEQYF; CDR3 DNA: TGTGCCAGCTCACCACATTTGGGGCGGAACTCCTACGAGCAGTACTTC
CDR3 length: 13; J gene: TRBJ2-3; D gene: -; clone size: -; V gene: TRBV5-6; CDR3 protein: CASSLGGTDTQYF; CDR3 DNA: TGTGCCAGCAGCTTGGGAGGCACAGATACGCAGTATTTT
CDR3 length: 15; J gene: TRBJ2-7; D gene: -; clone size: -; V gene: TRBV28; CDR3 protein: CASSLSTLRSYEQYF; CDR3 DNA: TGTGCCAGCAGTTTATCTACCCTCCGTTCCTACGAGCAGTACTTC
CDR3 length: 13; J gene: TRBJ2-3; D gene: -; clone size: -; V gene: TRBV9; CDR3 protein: CASSVSGTDTQYF; CDR3 DNA: TGTGCCAGCAGCGTAAGCGGCACAGATACGCAGTATTTT
CDR3 length: 15; J gene: TRBJ2-2; D gene: TRBD1; clone size: -; V gene: TRBV6-5; CDR3 protein: CASSYGTGNTGELFF; CDR3 DNA: TGTGCCAGCAGTTACGGGACAGGGAACACCGGGGAGCTGTTTTTT
CDR3 length: 17; J gene: TRBJ2-7; D gene: TRBD2; clone size: -; V gene: TRBV11-2; CDR3 protein: CASSWGLAGGYPYEQYF; CDR3 DNA: TGTGCCAGCAGCTGGGGACTAGCGGGAGGGTATCCCTACGAGCAGTACTTC